These 27 T cell receptor beta chains share one sample of origin, sequenced in a study of OX40 agonist ivuxolimab in advanced cancers. Clones were read by immunoSEQ multiplex PCR, and TCRdb kept only the in-frame ones, dropping some. The sample includes over 70,000 clones, over 80% of them seen just once. The sample consisted of CD4+ or CD8+ T cells sorted from blood, taken in a trial of the OX40 agonist ivuxolimab. All receptors derive from an adult with an advanced solid tumor such as melanoma, head and neck, liver or kidney cancer.

The gene calls are TRBV5-1 and TRBJ2-4, with D perhaps TRBD2 (5 bases). Germline V gives CDR1 SGHRS, CDR2 YFSETQ. With 0 bases removed from V and 3 bases from J, the gap between germline ends came to 7 bases. CDR3 length equals 14 residues. This CDR3 is CASSLGGDKNIQYF. The CDR3 nucleotides are TGCGCCAGCAGCTTGGGGGGAGACAAAAACATTCAGTACTTC.

The V gene is TRBV10-2, the J gene TRBJ2-1; 8 bases are shared with TRBD1. Looked up from germline, CDR1 is WSHSY and CDR2 is SAAADI. The CDR3 extends over 15 amino acids. V dropped 6 bases and J dropped 9; count of bases not matched to a gene: 13. The CDR3 DNA follows: TGCGCCAGCAGGGGACAGGTCCCACAATGGGGTGAGCAGTTCTTC. Amino acid sequence: CASRGQVPQWGEQFF.

V is TRBV21-1 and J is TRBJ2-3; TRBD2, as called in the table, went unchecked against the DNA. TRBV21-1 is labeled a pseudogene. This CDR3 region has 16 residues. The CDR3 region is CASSKGPGLAADTQYF. CDR3 nucleotide sequence: TGTGCCAGCAGCAAAGGGCCGGGACTAGCGGCCGATACGCAGTATTTT.

This clone has only a few counts. This chain connects TRBV5-1 to TRBJ1-5; D uncertain. Germline CDR1 is SGHRS and CDR2 is YFSETQ. The CDR3 totals 13 residues. V was pared by 0 bases and J by 7 bases, with 8 bases between. CDR3 nucleotides: TGCGCCAGCAGCTTGGATGGGTTGCAGCCCCAGCATTTT. Its protein product is CASSLDGLQPQHF. Combining the CDR3 with reference TRBV5-1 and TRBJ1-5 gives the whole variable domain KAGVTQTPRYLIKTRGQQVTLSCSPISGHRSVSWYQQTPGQGLQFLFEYFSETQRNKGNFPGRFSGRQFSNSRSEMNVSTLELGDSALYLCASSLDGLQPQHFGDGTRLSIL.

This sequence joins TRBV5-4 and TRBJ2-4; D possibly corresponds to TRBD2 (6 bases). Trimming removed 4 bases from V and 4 bases from J, with 15 bases in between. The CDR3 spans 15 residues. Germline CDR1 and CDR2: SGHNT and YYREEE (reference sequence). In DNA, the CDR3 is TGTGCCAGCAGCGAAGCGGGCGGTCTTAAAAACATTCAGTACTTC. Protein product: CASSEAGGLKNIQYF.

The V gene is TRBV11-3, the J gene TRBJ2-2; 9 positions agree with TRBD1. CDR3 length: 15 amino acids. Per the germline V gene, CDR1 is SGHNT and CDR2 is YENEEA. V lost 5 bases, J lost 5 bases, and 6 bases stayed unmatched. The CDR3 nucleotides read TGTGCCAGCAGCCGTACAGGGGGCGGTACCGGGGAGCTGTTTTTT. Translation gives CASSRTGGGTGELFF.

This CDR3 reads CASARGTAYEQYF. CDR3 nucleotide sequence: TGTGCCAGCGCTAGGGGAACAGCGTACGAGCAGTACTTC. The chain employs TRBV19 and TRBJ2-7, with a possible D match to TRBD1 (5 bases). V lost 9 bases and J 4 bases, leaving 16 bases between the germline ends. Germline-derived CDR1 and CDR2 are LNHDA and SQIVND (reference sequence). The CDR3 spans 13 residues.

The J gene is TRBJ1-1, the V gene TRBV23-1; 8 bases are a match to TRBD1. TRBV23-1 belongs to the ORF category, with a function that is uncertain. This CDR3 is built from 15 residues. Germline trimming cut 0 bases from V and 4 bases from J; bases unmatched to any gene: 4. As DNA, the CDR3 is TGCGCCAGCAGTCAATCCGGACAGGGAACCACTGAAGCTTTCTTT. This translates into CASSQSGQGTTEAFF.

DNA of the CDR3: TGTGCCATCAAAAGCTCGACGGGTAGCTCCTACAATGAGCAGTTCTTC. This sequence encodes CAIKSSTGSSYNEQFF. This chain joins TRBV10-3 and TRBJ2-1; unclear D gene. The germline V and J ends were trimmed by 7 bases and 0 bases, with 16 bases remaining between them. CDR1 and CDR2 (germline): ENHRY, SYGVKD. There are 16 residues in the CDR3.

This rearrangement joins TRBV21-1 to TRBJ2-4. TRBV21-1 is marked as a pseudogene. The CDR3 is made up of 12 amino acids. The CDR3 DNA is TGTGCCAGCAGCTTAGCCAAAAACATTCAGTACTTC. Encoded protein: CASSLAKNIQYF.

The chain has TRBV5-5 and TRBJ2-1; 11 bases fit TRBD2. The V gene's germline CDR1 is SGHKS and CDR2 YYEKEE (reference sequence). This CDR3 is built from 16 residues. The junction had 5 bases not matched to a gene; V was cut back by 3 bases and J by 3 bases. CDR3 bases: TGTGCCAGCAGCTCGGAGACTAGCGGGATCTACAATGAGCAGTTCTTC. It translates to CASSSETSGIYNEQFF.

J is TRBJ2-1 and V is TRBV5-1; unclear D gene. CDR1 SGHRS and CDR2 YFSETQ come from the germline V gene. Trimming cost V 4 bases and J 2 bases, with 13 bases left between them. This CDR3 comprises 15 residues. The CDR3 region has the DNA TGCGCCAGCAGCCTTGGGGTAGCTCCCTACAATGAGCAGTTCTTC. Protein: CASSLGVAPYNEQFF.

J is TRBJ2-5 and V is TRBV5-1, with a possible D match to TRBD2 (6 bases). Germline V lookup: CDR1 SGHRS, CDR2 YFSETQ. The CDR3 has 17 amino acids. With 3 bases removed from V and 1 base from J, the gap between germline ends came to 19 bases. The CDR3 here is CASSWASSASFQETQYF. The CDR3 region has the DNA TGCGCCAGCAGCTGGGCCTCTAGCGCCAGTTTCCAAGAGACCCAGTACTTC. The full variable domain, with the rest looked up from reference TRBV5-1 and TRBJ2-5, is KAGVTQTPRYLIKTRGQQVTLSCSPISGHRSVSWYQQTPGQGLQFLFEYFSETQRNKGNFPGRFSGRQFSNSRSEMNVSTLELGDSALYLCASSWASSASFQETQYFGPGTRLLVL.

The gene calls are TRBV6-6 and TRBJ1-1, with D unclear. The germline V gene encodes CDR1 MNHNY and CDR2 SVGAGI (reference sequence). The CDR3 consists of 14 residues. V was shortened by 2 bases and J by 2 bases, with 9 bases between the two germline ends. The CDR3 here is CASSYRLDNTEAFF. The DNA for the CDR3 is TGTGCCAGCAGTTACCGCCTAGATAACACTGAAGCTTTCTTT.

The J gene is TRBJ2-1, the V gene TRBV11-2; D is undetermined. The V end was cut by 0 bases, the J end by 0 bases, with 21 bases between. This CDR3 region has 20 residues. Per the germline V gene, CDR1 is SGHAT and CDR2 is FQNNGV. The CDR3 here is CASSLEISGNLVSSYNEQFF. The CDR3 coding sequence is TGTGCCAGCAGCTTAGAAATAAGTGGGAACCTAGTGAGCTCCTACAATGAGCAGTTCTTC.

The rearrangement links TRBV18 to TRBJ2-2; weak D call: TRBD1 (5 bases). The CDR3 sequence is 17 residues long. Germline lookup yields CDR1 KGHSH and CDR2 LQKENI. Trimming left V 3 bases short and J 1 base short, with 15 bases between. The chain's CDR3 is CASSPISTGLNTGELFF. CDR3 DNA sequence: TGTGCCAGCTCACCTATTAGCACAGGCTTGAACACCGGGGAGCTGTTTTTT.

The chain carries TRBV6-6 and TRBJ2-5; 9 nucleotides match TRBD1. The CDR3 runs 14 residues. Per the germline V gene, CDR1 is MNHNY and CDR2 is SVGAGI (reference sequence). With V trimmed by 6 bases and J by 5 bases, 7 bases remained unmatched. CDR3 coding DNA: TGTGCCAGCAGGGAAACAGGGGGCGGGGAGACCCAGTACTTC. This codes for CASRETGGGETQYF.

The rearrangement joins TRBV7-9 to TRBJ1-2; weak D call: TRBD1 (6 bases). V gave up 2 bases and J gave up 2 bases, with 12 bases separating them. The CDR3 contains 15 residues. Germline-derived CDR1 and CDR2 are SEHNR and FQNEAQ (reference sequence). In nucleotides, the CDR3 is TGTGCCAGCAGCTTACAGGGGCCATCGAACTATGGCTACACCTTC. This encodes CASSLQGPSNYGYTF. Complete variable domain (other parts from reference TRBV7-9 and TRBJ1-2): DTGVSQNPRHKITKRGQNVTFRCDPISEHNRLYWYRQTLGQGPEFLTYFQNEAQLEKSRLLSDRFSAERPKGSFSTLEIQRTEQGDSAMYLCASSLQGPSNYGYTFGSGTRLTVV.

The V gene is TRBV6-5, the J gene TRBJ1-2; D perhaps matches TRBD1 (5 bases). The germline gives CDR1 MNHEY, CDR2 SVGAGI. The CDR3 runs 15 residues. The germline V and J ends were trimmed by 4 bases and 2 bases, with 14 bases remaining between them. The CDR3 reads CASSSRGSLNYGYTF. CDR3 DNA: TGTGCCAGCAGTTCTCGGGGCAGCCTGAACTATGGCTACACCTTC.

The rearrangement joins TRBV11-2 to TRBJ1-1; tentative D call: TRBD1 (6 bases). The CDR3 sequence is 14 residues long. Germline V gene lookup returns CDR1 SGHAT and CDR2 FQNNGV. V gave up 2 bases and J gave up 2 bases, with 9 bases separating them. The CDR3 nucleotides read TGTGCCAGCAGCTTAACACAGGGAAACACTGAAGCTTTCTTT. Translation: CASSLTQGNTEAFF.

The chain combines TRBV5-1 with TRBJ2-7; 12 bases match TRBD1. CDR3 length: 17 residues. The ends lost 0 bases at V and 4 bases at J; junction bases unmatched: 8. CDR1 is SGHRS and CDR2 is YFSETQ in the germline V gene. The DNA for the CDR3 is TGCGCCAGCAGCTTGGGTTGGGGGACAGGGGGCAGGTACGAGCAGTACTTC. Translated, it gives CASSLGWGTGGRYEQYF.

This chain connects TRBV27 to TRBJ2-4, with a weak D call TRBD2 (6 bases). CDR3 length: 19 residues. V was cut by 3 bases and J by 0 bases, with 21 bases left in between. Germline V CDR1 and CDR2: MNHEY, SMNVEV (reference sequence). The CDR3 sequence: CASSFRVLAVLLAKNIQYF. The CDR3 nucleotides are TGTGCCAGCAGTTTTAGGGTGTTAGCGGTACTCCTAGCCAAAAACATTCAGTACTTC.

The V and J genes are TRBV5-1 and TRBJ2-1; 13 nucleotides align to TRBD2. CDR1 SGHRS and CDR2 YFSETQ come from the germline V gene. This CDR3 comprises 15 residues. After removal of 2 bases from V and 15 bases from J, the junction contained 11 bases not matched to a gene. The CDR3 DNA sequence: TGCGCCAGCAGCTTCGGACTAGCGGGAGTGCCGTGGCGGTTCTTC. Translated: CASSFGLAGVPWRFF.

The chain employs TRBV5-1 and TRBJ2-1; a weak D match, TRBD2 (6 bases). CDR3 length: 15 residues. V lost 5 bases and J lost 2, with 14 bases in between. Germline V gives CDR1 SGHRS, CDR2 YFSETQ. The CDR3 is CASSGAGRAYNEQFF. For the CDR3, the DNA is TGCGCCAGCAGTGGGGCGGGAAGGGCCTACAATGAGCAGTTCTTC.

J is TRBJ1-3 and V is TRBV11-2, with D perhaps matching TRBD1 (5 bases). Germline values: CDR1 SGHAT, CDR2 FQNNGV. The CDR3 has 17 amino acids. V lost 2 bases and J 0 bases, leaving 14 bases between the germline ends. The CDR3 DNA reads TGTGCCAGCAGCTTATTTAAGGGGCGCGTCTCTGGAAACACCATATATTTT. Amino acids: CASSLFKGRVSGNTIYF.

The genes are TRBV28 and TRBJ2-2; D may match TRBD1 or TRBD2 (5 bases each). The CDR3 sequence is 16 residues long. Germline V CDR1 and CDR2: MDHEN, SYDVKM. Trimming removed 3 bases at V and 4 bases at J, with 15 bases between. CDR3 sequence reads: CASSFREGQVTGELFF. In DNA form, the CDR3 reads TGTGCCAGCAGTTTTCGAGAGGGGCAGGTCACCGGGGAGCTGTTTTTT.

The chain employs TRBV11-3 and TRBJ1-1; D is undetermined. The V end lost 2 bases, the J end lost 1 base, and 8 bases lay between the germline ends. The CDR3 runs 14 residues. The germline V gene has CDR1 SGHNT and CDR2 YENEEA. The CDR3 here is CASSLQEKNTEAFF. CDR3 nucleotides: TGTGCCAGCAGCTTACAGGAGAAGAACACTGAAGCTTTCTTT.